These 28 T cell receptor beta chains were sequenced from one sample in a study of cytomegalovirus exposure and HLA in healthy donors. Researchers ran the PCR with 60 Vbeta and 13 Jbeta primers. Method: immunoSEQ multiplex PCR; TCRdb's copy keeps in-frame clones and lacks some. The sample carries roughly 140,000 clones, roughly 70% recorded once. The sequencing sample was made of PBMCs. The receptor set was obtained from a woman aged 40 to 50 in good health and CMV-seronegative.

The CDR3 nucleotides read TGTGCCTGGAGGAAATTGGGTGGGCAGGGGCCGAACACCGGGGAGCTGTTTTTT. Translating it yields CAWRKLGGQGPNTGELFF. This chain uses TRBV30 with TRBJ2-2; D may be TRBD1 (6 bases). This CDR3 has 18 residues. Germline V CDR1 and CDR2: GTSNPN, SVGIG (reference sequence). V was shortened by 3 bases and J by 0 bases, with 20 bases between the two germline ends.

This chain links TRBV19 with TRBJ2-7; 7 positions match TRBD1. Germline CDR1 reads LNHDA; CDR2 reads SQIVND (reference sequence). The CDR3 is 15 residues long. V was pared by 3 bases and J by 0 bases, with 5 bases of the junction left unmatched. The CDR3 spells CASSIGRDSSYEQYF. The CDR3 nucleotides are TGTGCCAGTAGTATCGGTCGGGACAGCTCCTACGAGCAGTACTTC. The entire variable domain, with the rest obtained from reference TRBV19 and TRBJ2-7, is as follows: DGGITQSPKYLFRKEGQNVTLSCEQNLNHDAMYWYRQDPGQGLRLIYYSQIVNDFQKGDIAEGYSVSREKKESFPLTVTSAQKNPTAFYLCASSIGRDSSYEQYFGPGTRLTVT.

The rearrangement uses TRBV2 and TRBJ2-1; TRBD2 matches 9 bases. Germline-derived CDR1 and CDR2 are SNHLY and FYNNEI. CDR3 length: 16 residues. J was trimmed by 6 bases and V by 3 bases; bases with no gene match: 9. The CDR3 DNA follows: TGTGCCAGCAGTGAGAAGGCGGGGGGGCGACTCAATGAGCAGTTCTTC. Amino acids: CASSEKAGGRLNEQFF.

J is TRBJ1-1 and V is TRBV29-1; 7 nucleotides align to TRBD1. Trimming cost V 6 bases and J 3 bases; bases outside gene matches: 4. Germline V CDR1 and CDR2: SQVTM, ANQGSEA. The CDR3 is 12 residues long. As DNA, the CDR3 is TGCAGCGTCGAGGGGACAGACACTGAAGCTTTCTTT. Its protein product is CSVEGTDTEAFF.

This clone was seen only a few times. This chain links TRBV10-1 with TRBJ1-2; D uncertain. Per germline, CDR1 WNHNN and CDR2 SYGVQD (reference sequence). The V gene lost 7 bases and the J gene lost 8 bases, with 17 bases spanning the gap. The CDR3 totals 13 residues. The CDR3 region has the DNA TGCGCCAGCATCGCGGACTGGGAAGCGGGCTACACCTTC. Translating gives CASIADWEAGYTF.

A few counts support this clone. CDR3 in DNA: TGTGCCAGCAGTGTCGGGACAGAAAAACTGTTTTTT. This translates into CASSVGTEKLFF. The rearrangement links TRBV2 to TRBJ1-4; D might be TRBD1 (6 bases). The V gene lost 4 bases and the J gene lost 8 bases, with 8 bases spanning the gap. The CDR3 loop spans 12 amino acids. Germline CDR1 and CDR2: SNHLY and FYNNEI.

The chain combines TRBV5-1 with TRBJ2-1, with 11 bases that match TRBD2. V shed 3 bases and J 2 bases; nucleotides not matched to a gene: 4. Germline V gives CDR1 SGHRS, CDR2 YFSETQ. The CDR3 spans 16 residues. In DNA form, the CDR3 reads TGCGCCAGCAGCTCCATAGCGGGGGGGACCTACAATGAGCAGTTCTTC. Translating it yields CASSSIAGGTYNEQFF.

The rearrangement uses TRBV6-5 and TRBJ1-1; perhaps TRBD1 as D (5 bases). Between the trimmed V and J ends, which lost 1 base and 0 bases, there was a span of 9 bases. The germline V gene has CDR1 MNHEY and CDR2 SVGAGI. This CDR3 region has 15 residues. CDR3 sequence: CASSYLAGMNTEAFF. CDR3 DNA sequence: TGTGCCAGCAGTTACTTGGCAGGGATGAACACTGAAGCTTTCTTT.

The chain recombines TRBV15 with TRBJ1-2; a possible D gene is TRBD1 (6 bases). CDR1 is LNHNV and CDR2 is YYDKDF in the germline V gene (reference sequence). This CDR3 has 15 amino acids. V lost 0 bases and J lost 4, with 12 bases in between. This CDR3 reads CATSRDQGGSYGYTF. DNA for the CDR3: TGTGCCACCAGCAGAGATCAAGGGGGTTCCTATGGCTACACCTTC.

Here the CDR3 DNA reads TGTGCCAGCACCCGAGACAGGGATGCCCTGGAAGCTTTCTTT. Protein: CASTRDRDALEAFF. The chain is built from TRBV2 and TRBJ1-1, with 7 bases aligning to TRBD1. The CDR3 length is 14 residues. The germline gives CDR1 SNHLY, CDR2 FYNNEI. The junction had 13 bases not matched to a gene; V was cut back by 7 bases and J by 8 bases.

This rearrangement joins TRBV5-1 to TRBJ1-1; 7 nucleotides agree with TRBD1. The CDR3 loop spans 11 amino acids. CDR1 is SGHRS and CDR2 is YFSETQ in the germline V gene. The J segment lost 8 bases and the V segment lost 4 bases, leaving 2 bases of the junction unmatched. The CDR3 reads CASSLDREAFF. The CDR3 DNA sequence: TGCGCCAGCAGCCTGGACAGGGAAGCTTTCTTT. Filled out from reference TRBV5-1 and TRBJ1-1, the complete variable domain reads KAGVTQTPRYLIKTRGQQVTLSCSPISGHRSVSWYQQTPGQGLQFLFEYFSETQRNKGNFPGRFSGRQFSNSRSEMNVSTLELGDSALYLCASSLDREAFFGQGTRLTVV.

Remarks on this clone: One end of the junction fails to match germline, which may point to a read error. J is TRBJ1-1 and V is TRBV7-9; the D is unclear. The CDR3 spans 12 residues. Germline assignment: CDR1 SEHNR and CDR2 FQNEAQ (reference sequence). The DNA for the CDR3 is TGTTCCAGCAGCGGCCCCTCACGAGAAGCTTTCTTT. Encoded protein: CSSSGPSREAFF.

This clone was seen more than once but under ten times. The genes are TRBV5-1 and TRBJ1-2, with D perhaps TRBD1 (6 bases). Germline V CDR1 and CDR2: SGHRS, YFSETQ. V shed 0 bases and J shed 2 bases, with 11 bases lying between them. The CDR3 covers 15 residues. CDR3 nucleotides: TGCGCCAGCAGCTTGGGGGGACAAAAGAACTATGGCTACACCTTC. Protein: CASSLGGQKNYGYTF.

This chain joins TRBV7-9 and TRBJ2-5, with D possibly TRBD2 on 5 matching bases. Deletions cut 5 bases from V and 4 bases from J, with 11 bases between. From germline, CDR1 is SEHNR and CDR2 FQNEAQ (reference sequence). The CDR3 extends over 13 amino acids. CDR3 coding DNA: TGTGCCAGCAGCCCGCAAGGAGGAGAGACCCAGTACTTC. Encoded protein: CASSPQGGETQYF.

This clone has just one count. The chain is built from TRBV10-1 and TRBJ2-3; 8 bases fit TRBD2. This CDR3 spans 16 amino acids. With V trimmed by 3 bases and J by 4 bases, 9 bases remained unmatched. The germline V gene encodes CDR1 WNHNN and CDR2 SYGVQD (reference sequence). CDR3 sequence (DNA): TGCGCCAGCAGTGAAGGAGACGGGGGGGCATCAGATACGCAGTATTTT. Translation: CASSEGDGGASDTQYF.

In its sample, this clone was seen once. This chain links TRBV15 with TRBJ1-3, with 10 bases identical to TRBD1. The trim removed 3 bases at V and 6 bases at J, leaving 8 bases unmatched. CDR1 LNHNV and CDR2 YYDKDF come from the germline V gene (reference sequence). CDR3 size: 16 residues. CDR3 in DNA: TGTGCCACCAGCAGGGACAGGGGGAGACTCTCAAACACCATATATTTT. It yields the protein CATSRDRGRLSNTIYF.

V is TRBV5-4 and J is TRBJ1-1; TRBD1 matches 8 bases. The germline V gene encodes CDR1 SGHNT and CDR2 YYREEE (reference sequence). CDR3 length: 16 residues. Germline trimming cut 3 bases from V and 4 bases from J; bases unmatched to any gene: 11. CDR3 amino acids: CASSSDRTGTGTEAFF. In DNA form, the CDR3 reads TGTGCCAGCAGCTCGGACCGGACAGGGACTGGCACTGAAGCTTTCTTT.

The chain couples TRBV2 to TRBJ2-5; 13 positions agree with TRBD2. V gave up 1 base and J gave up 4 bases; unmatched junction bases: 15. Germline V gene lookup returns CDR1 SNHLY and CDR2 FYNNEI. This CDR3 has 20 residues. The CDR3: CASSEVWRAGLAGDGETQYF. CDR3 DNA: TGTGCCAGCAGTGAAGTGTGGAGGGCTGGACTAGCGGGGGATGGAGAGACCCAGTACTTC.

The chain uses TRBV11-2 and TRBJ2-1; TRBD2 is a possible D gene (5 bases). V was clipped by 1 base and J by 12 bases, with 7 bases between them. The CDR3 contains 11 residues. Per germline, CDR1 SGHAT and CDR2 FQNNGV. The chain's CDR3 is CASSLGGRQFF. In DNA, the CDR3 is TGTGCCAGCAGCTTAGGAGGGAGGCAGTTCTTC.

The chain recombines TRBV5-1 with TRBJ2-7; 9 nucleotides align to TRBD1. With V trimmed by 4 bases and J by 2 bases, 4 bases remained unmatched. The CDR3 sequence is 14 residues long. Germline V gene lookup returns CDR1 SGHRS and CDR2 YFSETQ. The CDR3 loop is CASSPTGGTYEQYF. Written as DNA, the CDR3 is TGCGCCAGCAGCCCGACAGGGGGTACCTACGAGCAGTACTTC.

This rearrangement joins TRBV27 to TRBJ1-2; D is unclear. Trimming left V 3 bases short and J 4 bases short, with 12 bases between. Germline V gene data show CDR1 as MNHEY and CDR2 as SMNVEV (reference sequence). The CDR3 is 14 residues long. CDR3 DNA sequence: TGTGCCAGCAGTTTTTCAGGATTCGGCTATGGCTACACCTTC. It yields the protein CASSFSGFGYGYTF.

To note about this clone: The germline gene is not matched at one end of the junction; a read error may be the cause. The rearrangement uses TRBV6-1 and TRBJ2-3; a possible D gene is TRBD1 (5 bases). This CDR3 is 14 amino acids long. CDR1 is MNHNS, CDR2 SASEGT, per germline. CDR3 bases: TGTGCCAGCAGTGAATTTTACCCCACAGGTACGCAGTATTTT. This gives the protein CASSEFYPTGTQYF.

The rearrangement uses TRBV7-8 and TRBJ1-2; 12 bases are shared with TRBD1. There are 16 residues in the CDR3. The germline V gene has CDR1 SGHVS and CDR2 FQNEAQ. The J segment lost 4 bases and the V segment lost 5 bases, leaving 8 bases of the junction unmatched. This CDR3 is CASSPGQGAISYGYTF. As DNA, the CDR3 is TGTGCCAGCAGCCCGGGACAGGGGGCAATTTCCTATGGCTACACCTTC.

The chain has TRBV5-1 and TRBJ2-1; tentatively, D is TRBD2 (6 bases). Germline CDR1 SGHRS, CDR2 YFSETQ. V was trimmed by 5 bases and J by 6 bases, leaving 24 bases between them. The CDR3 has 17 residues. CDR3 DNA: TGCGCCAGCAGGGAGGGTATCTCGGTCCTTCGCCGCAATGAGCAGTTCTTC. It yields the protein CASREGISVLRRNEQFF.

This rearrangement joins TRBV19 to TRBJ1-2; TRBD1 matches 11 bases. Trimming at V came to 7 bases and at J to 6 bases, leaving 7 bases not matched to a gene. The CDR3 runs 14 residues. Per the germline V gene, CDR1 is LNHDA and CDR2 is SQIVND (reference sequence). The CDR3, as DNA: TGTGCCAGTAAAATCCGGGACAGGGGGAATGGCTACACCTTC. It yields the protein CASKIRDRGNGYTF.

The chain employs TRBV11-3 and TRBJ2-1, with TRBD1 matching 8 bases. Per the germline V gene, CDR1 is SGHNT and CDR2 is YENEEA. Germline trimming cut 5 bases from V and 0 bases from J; bases unmatched to any gene: 6. The CDR3 covers 16 residues. The CDR3 region has the DNA TGTGCCAGCAGCCGCGGGACAGGATCCTCCTACAATGAGCAGTTCTTC. Its translation: CASSRGTGSSYNEQFF. Supplemented by reference TRBV11-3 and TRBJ2-1, the full variable domain reads EAGVVQSPRYKIIEKKQPVAFWCNPISGHNTLYWYLQNLGQGPELLIRYENEEAVDDSQLPKDRFSAERLKGVDSTLKIQPAELGDSAVYLCASSRGTGSSYNEQFFGPGTRLTVL.

Note on this clone: One junction end disagrees with the germline gene, perhaps due to a read error. The chain couples TRBV15 to TRBJ1-2; 8 nucleotides line up with TRBD1. The V gene's germline CDR1 is LNHNV and CDR2 YYDKDF (reference sequence). This CDR3 has 16 amino acids. The CDR3 DNA reads TGTGCCACTATGCCGACTGGGACAGGCTTACCCTATGGCTACGCCTTC. This codes for CATMPTGTGLPYGYAF.

V gene TRBV15 combines with J gene TRBJ2-5, with 11 bases fitting TRBD2. The V and J ends lost 3 bases and 11 bases, in that order; junction bases with no gene match: 11. This CDR3 has 15 amino acids. Per the germline V gene, CDR1 is LNHNV and CDR2 is YYDKDF (reference sequence). CDR3: CATSSGLAGGREQYF. The CDR3 nucleotides are TGTGCCACCAGCAGTGGCCTAGCGGGAGGTCGGGAGCAGTACTTC.